One sample yielded the 18 T cell receptor beta chains listed below, sequenced in a study of technical replicates of blood from several donors. Using immunoSEQ multiplex PCR, the repertoire was profiled, and TCRdb retains in-frame clones only, with some absent. Of some 77,000 clones listed, 65% to 90% are singletons. Sequencing input: PBMCs. Receptors originate from a human donor in good health. Some clones in this sample may be carry-over from other donors' samples.

The CDR3 sequence is CARQGDETQYF. In DNA, the CDR3 is TGTGCCAGACAGGGGGACGAGACCCAGTACTTC. The genes are TRBV25-1 and TRBJ2-5; TRBD1 aligns across 8 bases. This CDR3 has 11 amino acids. Germline V gene data show CDR1 as MGHDK and CDR2 as SYGVNS. The J segment lost 5 bases and the V segment lost 9 bases, leaving 2 bases of the junction unmatched.

The chain links TRBV4-3 to TRBJ2-7, with 9 bases lining up with TRBD1. The trim removed 3 bases at V and 2 bases at J, leaving 5 bases unmatched. The CDR3 has 15 residues. Looked up from germline, CDR1 is LGHNA and CDR2 is YSLEER. CDR3 protein: CASSQHRTGAYEQYF. The CDR3 nucleotides are TGCGCCAGCAGCCAGCACCGGACAGGGGCCTACGAGCAGTACTTC.

The chain carries TRBV29-1 and TRBJ1-2; D is perhaps TRBD1 (6 bases). Trimming took off 7 bases at V and 6 bases at J, with 18 bases between the two ends. The CDR3 is 13 residues long. The germline CDR1 and CDR2 sequences are SQVTM and ANQGSEA. The CDR3 bases are TGCAGCGCCGCCGGGACACCCATCGATGGCTACACCTTC. Encoded protein: CSAAGTPIDGYTF. Together with reference TRBV29-1 and TRBJ1-2, the CDR3 gives the full variable domain: SAVISQKPSRDICQRGTSLTIQCQVDSQVTMMFWYRQQPGQSLTLIATANQGSEATYESGFVIDKFPISRPNLTFSTLTVSNMSPEDSSIYLCSAAGTPIDGYTFGSGTRLTVV.

V is TRBV6-1 and J is TRBJ2-3, with a tentative D call TRBD2 (6 bases). The CDR3 runs 15 residues. Germline CDR1 and CDR2: MNHNS and SASEGT. Between the trimmed V and J ends, which lost 5 bases and 0 bases, there was a span of 12 bases. CDR3 nucleotide sequence: TGTGCCAGCAGTCGATTAGCGGCTAGCACAGATACGCAGTATTTT. It is translated as CASSRLAASTDTQYF.

The rearrangement links TRBV4-2 to TRBJ2-2, with a tentative D call TRBD2 (5 bases). Germline values: CDR1 LGHNA, CDR2 YNFKEQ. The V end lost 3 bases, the J end lost 0 bases, and 11 bases lay between the germline ends. There are 16 residues in the CDR3. CDR3 in DNA: TGTGCCAGCAGCCAGGAGGACGGCGCGAACACCGGGGAGCTGTTTTTT. Its protein is CASSQEDGANTGELFF.

The chain is built from TRBV18 and TRBJ2-5; 8 nucleotides agree with TRBD2. Looked up from germline, CDR1 is KGHSH and CDR2 is LQKENI. The CDR3 is 14 residues long. The V and J ends lost 2 bases and 4 bases, in that order; junction bases with no gene match: 3. The CDR3 nucleotides are TGTGCCAGCTCACCAGTAGCGGGACTAGAGACCCAGTACTTC. Translated: CASSPVAGLETQYF.

The chain carries TRBV7-3 and TRBJ2-3; 11 positions agree with TRBD2. The CDR3 has 19 residues. Trimming cost V 5 bases and J 0 bases; bases outside gene matches: 13. Germline V lookup: CDR1 SGHTA, CDR2 FQGTGA. CDR3 residues: CASSQTSGAPGTSTDTQYF. The CDR3 bases are TGTGCCAGCAGCCAGACTAGCGGGGCCCCTGGGACTAGCACAGATACGCAGTATTTT.

V and J are TRBV7-3 and TRBJ2-3, with TRBD2 as a possible D gene (7 bases). The germline V and J ends were trimmed by 7 bases and 2 bases, with 13 bases remaining between them. Germline V lookup: CDR1 SGHTA, CDR2 FQGTGA. CDR3 length: 14 residues. The CDR3 sequence: CASTSGGHTDTQYF. The CDR3 nucleotides read TGTGCCAGCACCTCGGGGGGCCACACAGATACGCAGTATTTT. Complete variable domain (other parts from reference TRBV7-3 and TRBJ2-3): GAGVSQTPSNKVTEKGKYVELRCDPISGHTALYWYRQSLGQGPEFLIYFQGTGAADDSGLPNDRFFAVRPEGSVSTLKIQRTERGDSAVYLCASTSGGHTDTQYFGPGTRLTVL.

The rearrangement joins TRBV18 to TRBJ2-5, with D tentatively TRBD1 (5 bases). The CDR3 covers 13 residues. V was cut by 8 bases and J by 3 bases, with 13 bases left in between. Germline V lookup: CDR1 KGHSH, CDR2 LQKENI. The CDR3 spells CASRRQGEETQYF. The CDR3 coding sequence is TGTGCCAGCAGAAGGCAGGGTGAAGAGACCCAGTACTTC.

The gene calls are TRBV6-1 and TRBJ2-3; 10 bases agree with TRBD2. The CDR3 is 17 amino acids. V dropped 0 bases and J dropped 4; count of bases not matched to a gene: 7. Per the germline V gene, CDR1 is MNHNS and CDR2 is SASEGT. The CDR3 here is CASSEARNSGGPDTQYF. The CDR3 bases are TGTGCCAGCAGTGAAGCGCGGAATAGCGGGGGGCCAGATACGCAGTATTTT.

V usage is TRBV7-9 and J usage is TRBJ1-2; the D is unclear. CDR1 is SEHNR, CDR2 FQNEAQ, per germline (reference sequence). The V end lost 8 bases, the J end lost 1 base, and 11 bases lay between the germline ends. This CDR3 is built from 13 residues. CDR3 in amino acids: CASSGWINYGYTF. The CDR3 DNA follows: TGTGCCAGCTCGGGGTGGATTAACTATGGCTACACCTTC.

J is TRBJ2-5 and V is TRBV14; D unclear. This CDR3 has 12 amino acids. Trimming shortened V by 0 bases and J by 7 bases, and 6 bases separated the two germline ends. Germline V gene data show CDR1 as SGHDN and CDR2 as FVKESK. The CDR3, as DNA: TGTGCCAGCAGCCAAGAACCGGGGACCCAGTACTTC. Residues: CASSQEPGTQYF.

This rearrangement joins TRBV11-2 to TRBJ2-3, with a weak D call TRBD1 (6 bases). The germline V and J ends were trimmed by 4 bases and 4 bases, with 12 bases remaining between them. CDR3 length: 14 residues. The germline V gene has CDR1 SGHAT and CDR2 FQNNGV. CDR3 nucleotides: TGTGCCAGCAGCTCGCGACAGGAAGCAGATACGCAGTATTTT. Encoded protein: CASSSRQEADTQYF.

As for this clone: Other DNA sequences of this sample code for an identical CDR3. CDR3 DNA sequence: TGTGCCAGCAGCTTAGTTGGAGCGGGGGGACCCTACGAGCAGTACTTC. It codes for CASSLVGAGGPYEQYF. The chain carries TRBV7-2 and TRBJ2-7; 9 nucleotides line up with TRBD2. The V and J ends lost 1 base and 2 bases, in that order; junction bases with no gene match: 6. Per germline, CDR1 SGHTA and CDR2 FQGNSA. The CDR3 consists of 16 residues. Drawing the rest from reference TRBV7-2 and TRBJ2-7, the complete variable domain is GAGVSQSPSNKVTEKGKDVELRCDPISGHTALYWYRQSLGQGLEFLIYFQGNSAPDKSGLPSDRFSAERTGGSVSTLTIQRTQQEDSAVYLCASSLVGAGGPYEQYFGPGTRLTVT.

The V and J genes are TRBV7-9 and TRBJ2-1, with D possibly TRBD1 on 6 matching bases. V shed 4 bases and J shed 10 bases, with 14 bases lying between them. Germline lookup yields CDR1 SEHNR and CDR2 FQNEAQ (reference sequence). The CDR3 runs 13 residues. The CDR3 spells CASSSAGQREQFF. CDR3 coding DNA: TGTGCCAGCAGCTCAGCCGGACAGAGAGAGCAGTTCTTC.

The chain employs TRBV15 and TRBJ2-4, with a weak D call TRBD2 (5 bases). CDR3 length: 16 amino acids. V lost 3 bases and J lost 1, with 13 bases in between. Per germline, CDR1 LNHNV and CDR2 YYDKDF (reference sequence). DNA of the CDR3: TGTGCCACCAGCAGGGAGGACGCAAGGGCCAAAAACATTCAGTACTTC. It translates to CATSREDARAKNIQYF.

V and J are TRBV7-6 and TRBJ2-7; 7 nucleotides match TRBD2. The CDR3 consists of 16 residues. V shed 5 bases and J 5 bases; nucleotides not matched to a gene: 15. Germline CDR1 SGHVS, CDR2 FNYEAQ. The CDR3 nucleotides are TGTGCCAGCAGCCCTCCGGGAGGCAGAGGAGGCCACGAGCAGTACTTC. Protein sequence: CASSPPGGRGGHEQYF.

The count of this clone is one. The V call is TRBV6-6, the J call TRBJ2-7; 7 bases match TRBD2. The CDR3 has 15 amino acids. CDR1 and CDR2 (germline): MNHNY, SVGAGI (reference sequence). J gave up 1 base and V 2 bases, and 5 bases lay outside the gene matches. CDR3 amino acids: CASSYRGESSYEQYF. DNA of the CDR3: TGTGCCAGCAGTTACCGGGGGGAATCTTCCTACGAGCAGTACTTC.